The 18 T cell receptor beta chains in this list originate from one sample, sequenced in a study of blood T cell repertoires in COVID-19. TCRdb's table, derived via immunoSEQ multiplex PCR, lists solely in-frame clones and lacks some. The sample carries about 240,000 clones, 75% to 90% recorded once. Sequenced material: peripheral blood. The origin of the receptors is a woman aged 60-75 years with active or convalescent COVID-19.

This clone occurred a few times. CDR3 in DNA: TGTGCCAGCAGTTTGGGGCAACCGACCCACTATGGCTACACCTTC. Translating gives CASSLGQPTHYGYTF. The genes are TRBV27 and TRBJ1-2, with D perhaps TRBD1 (5 bases). In germline, CDR1 is MNHEY, CDR2 SMNVEV (reference sequence). CDR3 size: 15 residues. V was trimmed by 3 bases and J by 3 bases, leaving 14 bases between them.

The chain couples TRBV11-2 to TRBJ2-5; 9 bases agree with TRBD2. The CDR3 runs 16 residues. J lost 2 bases, V lost 2 bases, and 6 bases had no gene match. CDR1 is SGHAT, CDR2 FQNNGV, per germline. The CDR3 region is CASSLFRGGAQETQYF. CDR3 DNA: TGTGCCAGCAGCTTATTTCGCGGGGGGGCTCAAGAGACCCAGTACTTC.

CDR3 in amino acids: CASSLTWGGEQYF. The CDR3 nucleotides are TGTGCCAGCAGCTTAACTTGGGGGGGCGAGCAGTACTTC. This chain joins TRBV7-3 and TRBJ2-7, with 7 bases lining up with TRBD2. In germline, CDR1 is SGHTA, CDR2 FQGTGA. This CDR3 has 13 amino acids. Trimming took 0 bases from V and 6 from J; bases not matched to a gene: 2.

The CDR3 region has the DNA TGTGCCAGCAGTTTAGGGACAGGGAGCGAGCAGTACTTC. It encodes CASSLGTGSEQYF. The gene calls are TRBV12-3 or TRBV12-4 and TRBJ2-7; 8 bases align to TRBD1. The CDR3 spans 13 residues. V was pared by 1 base and J by 6 bases, with 2 bases of the junction left unmatched.

This chain's CDR3 is CASSFNRDGRPQHF. The CDR3 DNA reads as TGTGCCAGCAGTTTCAACAGGGATGGGCGGCCCCAGCATTTT. The J gene is TRBJ1-5, the V gene TRBV27, with a possible D match to TRBD1 (6 bases). Germline V gene lookup returns CDR1 MNHEY and CDR2 SMNVEV (reference sequence). The CDR3 runs to 14 residues. The germline V and J ends were trimmed by 3 bases and 9 bases, with 15 bases remaining between them.

V is TRBV7-6 and J is TRBJ1-1, with 8 bases aligning to TRBD1. Unmatched junction bases numbered 10, after V lost 5 bases and J lost 5 bases. Germline V gene sequence: CDR1 SGHVS, CDR2 FNYEAQ. This CDR3 has 15 amino acids. The DNA for the CDR3 is TGTGCCAGCAGCCCAGCCAGGGGGCTGTGGACTGAAGCTTTCTTT. Protein product: CASSPARGLWTEAFF. Full variable domain (remainder filled in from reference TRBV7-6 and TRBJ1-1): GAGVSQSPRYKVTKRGQDVALRCDPISGHVSLYWYRQALGQGPEFLTYFNYEAQQDKSGLPNDRFSAERPEGSISTLTIQRTEQRDSAMYRCASSPARGLWTEAFFGQGTRLTVV.

The J gene is TRBJ2-2, the V gene TRBV5-1, with D perhaps TRBD1 (6 bases). This CDR3 spans 15 amino acids. Germline V CDR1 and CDR2: SGHRS, YFSETQ. With 4 bases removed from V and 4 bases from J, the gap between germline ends came to 14 bases. Here the CDR3 DNA reads TGCGCCAGCAGCCGGGACAACGGAATCACCGGGGAGCTGTTTTTT. This codes for CASSRDNGITGELFF.

V gene TRBV14 combines with J gene TRBJ2-2, with TRBD1 identical over 7 bases. V was pared by 5 bases and J by 1 base, with 4 bases of the junction left unmatched. Germline V lookup: CDR1 SGHDN, CDR2 FVKESK. This CDR3 is built from 15 residues. The CDR3 DNA is TGTGCCAGCAGCTCCTGGACAGGGAACACCGGGGAGCTGTTTTTT. Its translation: CASSSWTGNTGELFF.

The chain carries TRBV30 and TRBJ1-6; D may be TRBD1 (5 bases). Trimming removed 0 bases at V and 1 base at J, with 16 bases between. The CDR3 totals 18 residues. CDR1 is GTSNPN and CDR2 is SVGIG in the germline V gene (reference sequence). The DNA for the CDR3 is TGTGCCTGGAGTGTGGGCATGGGGGGAGGATCCTATAATTCACCCCTCCACTTT. Protein product: CAWSVGMGGGSYNSPLHF.

The V call is TRBV4-1, the J call TRBJ1-2; D may be TRBD1 (5 bases). Trimming left V 7 bases short and J 0 bases short, with 15 bases between. The CDR3 totals 15 residues. Germline V lookup: CDR1 MGHRA, CDR2 YSYEKL. The CDR3 sequence: CASTTDSAANYGYTF. CDR3 sequence (DNA): TGCGCCAGCACTACAGACAGTGCCGCTAACTATGGCTACACCTTC.

The chain links TRBV27 to TRBJ2-3; TRBD2 matches at 10 bases. The junction had 5 bases not matched to a gene; V was cut back by 4 bases and J by 4 bases. This CDR3 region has 15 residues. Germline V gene lookup returns CDR1 MNHEY and CDR2 SMNVEV (reference sequence). The CDR3 DNA is TGTGCCAGCAGTTCCCGGACTAGCGGTCCAGATACGCAGTATTTT. It translates to CASSSRTSGPDTQYF.

This chain links TRBV6-2 or TRBV6-3 with TRBJ1-5; D call uncertain. Germline values: CDR1 MNHEY, CDR2 SVGEGT. The V end was cut by 1 base, the J end by 5 bases, with 12 bases between. The CDR3 loop spans 15 amino acids. CDR3 residues: CASSYLWRADQPQHF. The CDR3 DNA reads TGTGCCAGCAGTTACTTATGGCGGGCGGATCAGCCCCAGCATTTT.

The chain joins TRBV7-3 to TRBJ2-1; a weak D match, TRBD2 (7 bases). Germline CDR1 reads SGHTA; CDR2 reads FQGTGA. The CDR3 runs 15 residues. V lost 8 bases and J lost 0, with 14 bases in between. CDR3 nucleotides: TGTGCCAGCGACGTTAGGGGGGGCTCCTACAATGAGCAGTTCTTC. Amino acids: CASDVRGGSYNEQFF. Full variable domain (missing parts from reference TRBV7-3 and TRBJ2-1): GAGVSQTPSNKVTEKGKYVELRCDPISGHTALYWYRQSLGQGPEFLIYFQGTGAADDSGLPNDRFFAVRPEGSVSTLKIQRTERGDSAVYLCASDVRGGSYNEQFFGPGTRLTVL.

The rearrangement links TRBV7-9 to TRBJ2-2, with TRBD2 as a possible D gene (5 bases). The ends were cut back, 5 bases at V and 6 bases at J, with 7 bases in the middle. Germline CDR1 SEHNR, CDR2 FQNEAQ (reference sequence). This CDR3 region has 12 residues. CDR3 DNA: TGTGCCAGCAGCAAGGGAGCCGGGGAGCTGTTTTTT. Amino acid sequence: CASSKGAGELFF.

With respect to this clone: The same CDR3 arises from other DNA sequences in this sample as well. J is TRBJ1-1 and V is TRBV29-1; 9 bases are a match to TRBD1. J lost 5 bases, V lost 6 bases, and 7 bases had no gene match. CDR1 is SQVTM and CDR2 is ANQGSEA in the germline V gene. This CDR3 is built from 13 residues. The DNA of the CDR3 is TGCAGCGTGGAGGACAGGGGAGGGACTGAAGCTTTCTTT. Its protein product is CSVEDRGGTEAFF.

This chain joins TRBV11-3 and TRBJ2-1, with 10 positions matching TRBD2. Trimming removed 1 base from V and 5 bases from J; junction bases left unmatched: 2. Germline V gene lookup returns CDR1 SGHNT and CDR2 YENEEA. The CDR3 covers 15 residues. The CDR3 DNA sequence: TGTGCCAGCAGCTTAGGGACTAGCGGAAACAATGAGCAGTTCTTC. Translation: CASSLGTSGNNEQFF. Drawing the rest from reference TRBV11-3 and TRBJ2-1, the complete variable domain is EAGVVQSPRYKIIEKKQPVAFWCNPISGHNTLYWYLQNLGQGPELLIRYENEEAVDDSQLPKDRFSAERLKGVDSTLKIQPAELGDSAVYLCASSLGTSGNNEQFFGPGTRLTVL.

There are many counts of this clone. V is TRBV19 and J is TRBJ2-7, with D maybe TRBD2 (5 bases). The V end was cut by 3 bases, the J end by 2 bases, with 14 bases between. Germline V gene lookup returns CDR1 LNHDA and CDR2 SQIVND (reference sequence). CDR3 size: 15 residues. CDR3 in amino acids: CASSMEAGSTYEQYF. The CDR3 nucleotides are TGTGCCAGTAGTATGGAGGCCGGCAGTACCTACGAGCAGTACTTC. The whole variable domain, remainder taken from reference TRBV19 and TRBJ2-7, is DGGITQSPKYLFRKEGQNVTLSCEQNLNHDAMYWYRQDPGQGLRLIYYSQIVNDFQKGDIAEGYSVSREKKESFPLTVTSAQKNPTAFYLCASSMEAGSTYEQYFGPGTRLTVT.

The rearrangement uses TRBV30 and TRBJ1-4; D is perhaps TRBD1 (5 bases). Germline CDR1 and CDR2: GTSNPN and SVGIG (reference sequence). The V gene lost 0 bases and the J gene lost 0 bases, with 8 bases spanning the gap. The CDR3 sequence is 15 residues long. The CDR3 spells CAWSVQESTNEKLFF. CDR3 nucleotide sequence: TGTGCCTGGAGTGTACAGGAGTCAACTAATGAAAAACTGTTTTTT.